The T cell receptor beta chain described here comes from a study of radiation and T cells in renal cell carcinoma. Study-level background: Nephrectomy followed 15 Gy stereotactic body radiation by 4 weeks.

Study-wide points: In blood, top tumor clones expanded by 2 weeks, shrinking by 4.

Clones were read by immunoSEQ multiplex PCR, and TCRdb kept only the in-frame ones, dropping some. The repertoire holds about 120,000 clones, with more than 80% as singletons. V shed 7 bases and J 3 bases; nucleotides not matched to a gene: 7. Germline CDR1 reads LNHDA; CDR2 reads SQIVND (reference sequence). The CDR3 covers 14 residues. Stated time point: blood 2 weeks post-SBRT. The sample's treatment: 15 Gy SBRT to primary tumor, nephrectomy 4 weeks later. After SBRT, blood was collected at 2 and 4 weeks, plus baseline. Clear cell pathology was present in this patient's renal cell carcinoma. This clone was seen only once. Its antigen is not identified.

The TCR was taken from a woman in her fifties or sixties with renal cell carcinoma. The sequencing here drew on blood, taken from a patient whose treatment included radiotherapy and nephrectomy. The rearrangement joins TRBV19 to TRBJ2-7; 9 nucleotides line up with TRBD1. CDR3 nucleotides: TGTGCCAGTAATCCGGCGGGACAGGGCTACGAGCAGTACTTC. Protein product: CASNPAGQGYEQYF. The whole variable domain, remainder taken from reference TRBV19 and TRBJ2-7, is DGGITQSPKYLFRKEGQNVTLSCEQNLNHDAMYWYRQDPGQGLRLIYYSQIVNDFQKGDIAEGYSVSREKKESFPLTVTSAQKNPTAFYLCASNPAGQGYEQYFGPGTRLTVT.